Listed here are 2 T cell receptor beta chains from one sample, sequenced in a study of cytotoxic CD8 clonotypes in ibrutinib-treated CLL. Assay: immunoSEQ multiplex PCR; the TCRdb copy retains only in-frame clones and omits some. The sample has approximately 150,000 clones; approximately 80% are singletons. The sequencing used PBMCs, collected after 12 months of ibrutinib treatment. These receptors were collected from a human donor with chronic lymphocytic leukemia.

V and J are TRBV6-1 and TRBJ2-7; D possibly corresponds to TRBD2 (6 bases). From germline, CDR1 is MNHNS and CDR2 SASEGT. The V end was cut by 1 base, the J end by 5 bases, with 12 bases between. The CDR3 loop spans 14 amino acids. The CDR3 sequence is CASSEVRLVNEQYF. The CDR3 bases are TGTGCCAGCAGTGAAGTGCGACTAGTCAACGAGCAGTACTTC.

CDR3 in amino acids: CASSDGDSPLHF. CDR3 bases: TGTGCCAGCAGTGATGGGGATTCACCCCTCCACTTT. The V gene is TRBV2, the J gene TRBJ1-6; D gene unclear. Germline CDR1 reads SNHLY; CDR2 reads FYNNEI. V was trimmed by 3 bases and J by 8 bases, leaving 5 bases between them. The CDR3 consists of 12 residues.